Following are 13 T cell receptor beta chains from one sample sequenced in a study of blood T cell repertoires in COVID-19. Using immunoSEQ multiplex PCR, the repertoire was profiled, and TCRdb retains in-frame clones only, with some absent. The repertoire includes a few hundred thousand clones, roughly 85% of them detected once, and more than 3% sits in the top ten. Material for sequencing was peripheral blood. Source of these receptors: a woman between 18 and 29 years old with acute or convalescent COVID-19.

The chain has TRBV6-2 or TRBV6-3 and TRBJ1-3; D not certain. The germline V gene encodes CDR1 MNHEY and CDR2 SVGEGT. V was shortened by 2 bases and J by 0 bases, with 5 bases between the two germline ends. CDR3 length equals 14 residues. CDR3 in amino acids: CASSYGSSGNTIYF. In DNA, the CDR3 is TGTGCCAGCAGTTACGGGAGCTCTGGAAACACCATATATTTT.

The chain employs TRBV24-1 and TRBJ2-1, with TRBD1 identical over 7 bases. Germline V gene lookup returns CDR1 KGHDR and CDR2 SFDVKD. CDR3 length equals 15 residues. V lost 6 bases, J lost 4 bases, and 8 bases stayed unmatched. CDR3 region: CATSRWDSNYNEQFF. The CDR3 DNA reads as TGTGCCACCAGTCGGTGGGACAGCAATTACAATGAGCAGTTCTTC.

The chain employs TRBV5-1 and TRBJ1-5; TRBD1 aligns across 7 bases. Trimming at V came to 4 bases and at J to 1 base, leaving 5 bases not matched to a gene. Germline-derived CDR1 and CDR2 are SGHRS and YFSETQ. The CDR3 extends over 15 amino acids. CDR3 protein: CASSQTGLSNQPQHF. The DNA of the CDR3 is TGCGCCAGCAGCCAGACAGGGTTGAGCAATCAGCCCCAGCATTTT.

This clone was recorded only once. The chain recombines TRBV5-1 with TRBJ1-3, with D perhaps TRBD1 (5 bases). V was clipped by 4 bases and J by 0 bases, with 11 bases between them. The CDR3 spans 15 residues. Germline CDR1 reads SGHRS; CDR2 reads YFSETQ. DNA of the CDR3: TGCGCCAGCAGCACGGGGGTTAGCTCTGGAAACACCATATATTTT. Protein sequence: CASSTGVSSGNTIYF. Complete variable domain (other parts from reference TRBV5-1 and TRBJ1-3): KAGVTQTPRYLIKTRGQQVTLSCSPISGHRSVSWYQQTPGQGLQFLFEYFSETQRNKGNFPGRFSGRQFSNSRSEMNVSTLELGDSALYLCASSTGVSSGNTIYFGEGSWLTVV.

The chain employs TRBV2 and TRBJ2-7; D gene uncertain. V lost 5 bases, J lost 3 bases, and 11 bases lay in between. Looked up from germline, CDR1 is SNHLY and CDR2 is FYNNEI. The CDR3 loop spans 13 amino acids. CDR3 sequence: CASSSGFLYEQYF. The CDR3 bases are TGTGCCAGCAGTTCCGGGTTCCTCTACGAGCAGTACTTC.

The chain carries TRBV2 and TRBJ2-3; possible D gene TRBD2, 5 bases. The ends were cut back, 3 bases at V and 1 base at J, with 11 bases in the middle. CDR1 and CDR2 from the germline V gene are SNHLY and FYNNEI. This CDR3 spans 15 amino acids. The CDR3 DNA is TGTGCCAGCAGTGACGAGGGTGAGGGCACAGATACGCAGTATTTT. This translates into CASSDEGEGTDTQYF.

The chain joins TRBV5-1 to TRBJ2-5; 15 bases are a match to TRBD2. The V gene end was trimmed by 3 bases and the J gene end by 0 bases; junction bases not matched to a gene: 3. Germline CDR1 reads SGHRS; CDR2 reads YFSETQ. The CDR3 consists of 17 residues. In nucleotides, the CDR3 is TGCGCCAGCAGCTGGACTAGCGGGGGGGCGTACCAAGAGACCCAGTACTTC. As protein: CASSWTSGGAYQETQYF.

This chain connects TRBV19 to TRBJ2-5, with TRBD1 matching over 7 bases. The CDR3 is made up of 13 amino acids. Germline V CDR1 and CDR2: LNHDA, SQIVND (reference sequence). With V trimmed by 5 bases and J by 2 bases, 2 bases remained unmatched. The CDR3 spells CASSSGQQETQYF. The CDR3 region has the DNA TGTGCCAGTAGTTCGGGACAGCAAGAGACCCAGTACTTC.

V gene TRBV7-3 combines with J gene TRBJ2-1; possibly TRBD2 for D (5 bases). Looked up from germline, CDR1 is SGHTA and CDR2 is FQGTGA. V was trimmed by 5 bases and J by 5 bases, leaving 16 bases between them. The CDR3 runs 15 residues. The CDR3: CASSAVGETNNEQFF. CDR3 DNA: TGTGCCAGCAGCGCGGTTGGGGAGACGAACAATGAGCAGTTCTTC.

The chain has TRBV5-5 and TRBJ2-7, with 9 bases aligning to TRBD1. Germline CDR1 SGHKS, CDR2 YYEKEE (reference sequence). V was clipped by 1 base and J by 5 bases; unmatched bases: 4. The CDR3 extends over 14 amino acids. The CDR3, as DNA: TGTGCCAGCAGCTTGCTACAGGGGGCGGACGAGCAGTACTTC. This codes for CASSLLQGADEQYF. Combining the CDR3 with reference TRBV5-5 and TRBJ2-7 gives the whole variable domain DAGVTQSPTHLIKTRGQQVTLRCSPISGHKSVSWYQQVLGQGPQFIFQYYEKEERGRGNFPDRFSARQFPNYSSELNVNALLLGDSALYLCASSLLQGADEQYFGPGTRLTVT.

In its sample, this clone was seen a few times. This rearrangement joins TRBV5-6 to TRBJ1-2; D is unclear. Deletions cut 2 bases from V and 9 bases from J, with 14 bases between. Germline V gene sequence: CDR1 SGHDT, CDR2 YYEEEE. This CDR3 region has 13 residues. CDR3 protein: CASSFESLRSYTF. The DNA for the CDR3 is TGTGCCAGCAGCTTTGAGAGCCTACGAAGCTACACCTTC.

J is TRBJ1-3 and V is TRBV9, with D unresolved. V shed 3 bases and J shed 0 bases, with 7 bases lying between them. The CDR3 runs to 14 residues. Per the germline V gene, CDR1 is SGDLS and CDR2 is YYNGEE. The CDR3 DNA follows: TGTGCCAGCAGCGGCGCAGGCTCTGGAAACACCATATATTTT. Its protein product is CASSGAGSGNTIYF.

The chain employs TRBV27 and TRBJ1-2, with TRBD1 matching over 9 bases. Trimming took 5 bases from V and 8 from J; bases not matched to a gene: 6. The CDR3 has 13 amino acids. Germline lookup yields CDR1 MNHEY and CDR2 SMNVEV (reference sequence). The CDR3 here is CASSPGQGGGYTF. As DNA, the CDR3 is TGTGCCAGCAGTCCGGGACAGGGAGGGGGCTACACCTTC.